This is a list of T cell receptor beta chains from one sample in a study of T-cell reconstitution after alpha-beta-depleted transplantation in children. From the PCR reads, TCRdb called clonotypes with MiXCR, one entry per CDR3 protein. The sample contains some 290,000 distinct CDR3 sequences, around 25% of which appear only once. This material consisted of PBMCs, mostly from graft donor cells, taken 180 days after TCRalphabeta/CD19-depleted stem cell transplant. These receptors originate from a male patient between 5 and 17 years old who had a stem cell transplant for acute lymphoblastic leukemia, so the T cells may come from the graft donor. CDR3s include the opening cysteine and the closing phenylalanine or tryptophan. The D gene is left open where the match is weak. Size is stated for part of the rows, as once, few or many counts, or as a class when the clone is expanded.

>TRBJ2-1|TRBV9|-|-
TGTGCCAGCAGCGTAGGGGGCAGGGGTGGAGATGAGCAGTTCTTC
CASSVGGRGGDEQFF
>TRBJ1-1|TRBV5-1|-|-
TGCGCCAGCAGCTTGGCCTCGGCAGGGATGGCGAACACTGAAGCTTTCTTT
CASSLASAGMANTEAFF
>TRBJ1-1|TRBV6-6|few|-
TGTGCCAGCAGTTATCGGGGGCCTGAAGCTTTCTTT
CASSYRGPEAFF
>TRBJ2-5|TRBV12-3/TRBV12-4|many|TRBD2
TGTGCCAGCAGTTTTGCGCTAGCGGGACAAGAGACCCAGTACTTC
CASSFALAGQETQYF
>TRBJ1-2|TRBV27|-|-
TGTGCCAGCAGTAGGACCCAATCGGACTATGGCTACACCTTC
CASSRTQSDYGYTF
>TRBJ2-2|TRBV25-1|few|TRBD1
TGTGCCAGCAGTGATTCCTCGACAGGGTCCGGGGAGCTGTTTTTT
CASSDSSTGSGELFF
>TRBJ2-3|TRBV7-9|-|-
TGTGCCGGCGGACCCCGAAACACAGATACGCAGTATTTT
CAGGPRNTDTQYF
>TRBJ2-1|TRBV29-1|-|-
TGCAGCGTTGAATACATGACAGGGAGGAATGAGCAGTTCTTC
CSVEYMTGRNEQFF
>TRBJ2-1|TRBV11-2|few|-
TGTGCCAGCAGCTTAGAGTATGGATCTCACTCCTACAATGAGCAGTTCTTC
CASSLEYGSHSYNEQFF
>TRBJ1-1|TRBV7-9|few|-
TGTGCCAGCAGCTTTACAGGGAGAGGTACTGAAGCTTTCTTT
CASSFTGRGTEAFF
>TRBJ2-1|TRBV20-1|few|TRBD2
TGCAGTGCTAGAGACGGGAGGACCCGCCCATTACAGTTCTTC
CSARDGRTRPLQFF
>TRBJ2-2|TRBV7-3|-|-
TGTGCCAGCAGCCCCCGGCCGGCCCACACGAACACCGGGGAGCTGTTTTTT
CASSPRPAHTNTGELFF
>TRBJ1-2|TRBV19|-|-
TGTGCCAGTAGTACGAACAGGGCGGGGAACTATGGCTACACCTTC
CASSTNRAGNYGYTF
>TRBJ2-2|TRBV13|-|TRBD2
TGTGCCAGCAGCCGGGCGGGAGATGGGTTCGGGGAGCTGTTTTTT
CASSRAGDGFGELFF
>TRBJ2-2|TRBV7-9|few|TRBD2
TGTGCCAGCCGGACGGGGGGGTACGTGACCGGGGAGCTGTTTTTT
CASRTGGYVTGELFF
>TRBJ2-7|TRBV28|-|TRBD1
TGTGCCAGCAGATTCGAAGGGGGCATTTACGAGCAGTACTTC
CASRFEGGIYEQYF
>TRBJ2-2|TRBV5-6|few|TRBD2
TGTGCCAGCACCCCAGGACTAGCGATTAACACCGGGGAGCTGTTTTTT
CASTPGLAINTGELFF
>TRBJ2-4|TRBV12-3/TRBV12-4|few|-
TGTGCCAGCAGCCTAGGGACGGCCATTCAGTACTTC
CASSLGTAIQYF
>TRBJ1-1|TRBV20-1|-|-
TGCAGTGCTAGGCCCTGGCAGGGTGGGCTGAACACTGAAGCTTTCTTT
CSARPWQGGLNTEAFF
>TRBJ2-7|TRBV5-1|many|-
TGCGCCAGCAGCTTGACGGTAAACCACTACGAGCAGTACTTC
CASSLTVNHYEQYF
>TRBJ2-3|TRBV27|-|TRBD2
TGTGCCAGCAGTTTACTTAGCGGGAGGACAGATACGCAGTATTTT
CASSLLSGRTDTQYF
>TRBJ2-7|TRBV7-9|-|-
TGTGCCAGCAGCTTAGCGCGAGACAAACAGTACTTC
CASSLARDKQYF
>TRBJ2-7|TRBV20-1|-|TRBD1
TGCAGTGCTAACTGGGACAGGAATTTCTACGAGCAGTACTTC
CSANWDRNFYEQYF
>TRBJ2-3|TRBV27|-|TRBD1
TGTGCCAGCAGTTCCAAAGTTTATATCCGGACAGGAGATCAACGACCAACAGATACGCAGTATTTT
CASSSKVYIRTGDQRPTDTQYF
>TRBJ2-7|TRBV6-1|few|TRBD2
TGTGCCAGCAGTGAATGGCTAGCGGTGACCTACGAGCAGTACTTC
CASSEWLAVTYEQYF
>TRBJ1-5|TRBV24-1|-|-
TGTGCCACCGGACAGAGAGGGGCACAGGAACAGCCCCAGCATTTT
CATGQRGAQEQPQHF
>TRBJ1-2|TRBV20-1|-|-
TGCAGTGCTAGACCGCAGTCGTTCTATGGCTACACCTTC
CSARPQSFYGYTF
>TRBJ2-7|TRBV2|few|TRBD2
TGTGCCAGCAGTGCCCAACTAGCGGGAGGGCCGCGCGAGCAGTACTTC
CASSAQLAGGPREQYF
>TRBJ2-7|TRBV12-3/TRBV12-4|many|-
TGTGCCAGCAGTTTGGCCAGTACCTACGAGCAGTACTTC
CASSLASTYEQYF
>TRBJ2-5|TRBV12-3/TRBV12-4|-|-
TGTGCCAGCAGTTTGAACAAAGAGACCCAGTACTTC
CASSLNKETQYF